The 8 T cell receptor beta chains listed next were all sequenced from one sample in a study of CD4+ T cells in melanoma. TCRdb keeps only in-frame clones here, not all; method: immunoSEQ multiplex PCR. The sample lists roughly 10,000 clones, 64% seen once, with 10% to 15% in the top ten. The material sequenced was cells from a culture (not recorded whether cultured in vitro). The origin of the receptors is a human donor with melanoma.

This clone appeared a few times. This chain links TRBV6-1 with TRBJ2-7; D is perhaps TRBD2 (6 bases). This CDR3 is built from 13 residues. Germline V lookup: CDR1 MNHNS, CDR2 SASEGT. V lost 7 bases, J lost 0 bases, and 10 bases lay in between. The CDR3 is CASTGRSSYEQYF. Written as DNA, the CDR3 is TGTGCCAGCACAGGGAGGAGCTCCTACGAGCAGTACTTC.

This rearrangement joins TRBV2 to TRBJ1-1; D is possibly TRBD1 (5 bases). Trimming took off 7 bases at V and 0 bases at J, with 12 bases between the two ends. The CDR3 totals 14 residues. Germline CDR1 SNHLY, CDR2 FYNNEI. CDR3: CASTQGRMNTEAFF. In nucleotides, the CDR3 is TGTGCCAGCACCCAGGGTAGGATGAACACTGAAGCTTTCTTT.

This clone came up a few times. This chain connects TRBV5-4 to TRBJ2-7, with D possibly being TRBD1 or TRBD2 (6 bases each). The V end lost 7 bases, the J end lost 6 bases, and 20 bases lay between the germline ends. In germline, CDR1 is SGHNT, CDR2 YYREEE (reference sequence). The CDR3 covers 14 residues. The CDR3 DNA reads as TGTGCCAGCCATTCGTTGGCTGGGGGGCGCGAGCAGTACTTC. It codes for CASHSLAGGREQYF. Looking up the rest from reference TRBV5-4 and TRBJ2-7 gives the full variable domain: ETGVTQSPTHLIKTRGQQVTLRCSSQSGHNTVSWYQQALGQGPQFIFQYYREEENGRGNFPPRFSGLQFPNYSSELNVNALELDDSALYLCASHSLAGGREQYFGPGTRLTVT.

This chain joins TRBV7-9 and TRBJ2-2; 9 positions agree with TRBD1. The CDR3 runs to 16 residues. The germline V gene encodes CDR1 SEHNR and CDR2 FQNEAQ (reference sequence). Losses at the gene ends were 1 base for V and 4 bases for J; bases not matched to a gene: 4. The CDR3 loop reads CASSLETGGITGELFF. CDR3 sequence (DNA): TGTGCCAGCAGCTTAGAGACAGGGGGGATCACCGGGGAGCTGTTTTTT.

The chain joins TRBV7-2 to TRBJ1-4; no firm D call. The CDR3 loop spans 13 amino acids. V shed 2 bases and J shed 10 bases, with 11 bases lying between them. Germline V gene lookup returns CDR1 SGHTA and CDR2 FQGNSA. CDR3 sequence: CASSLSPTGKLFF. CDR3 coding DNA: TGTGCCAGCAGCTTATCCCCCACGGGAAAACTGTTTTTT. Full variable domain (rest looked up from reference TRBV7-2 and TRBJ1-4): GAGVSQSPSNKVTEKGKDVELRCDPISGHTALYWYRQSLGQGLEFLIYFQGNSAPDKSGLPSDRFSAERTGGSVSTLTIQRTQQEDSAVYLCASSLSPTGKLFFGSGTQLSVL.

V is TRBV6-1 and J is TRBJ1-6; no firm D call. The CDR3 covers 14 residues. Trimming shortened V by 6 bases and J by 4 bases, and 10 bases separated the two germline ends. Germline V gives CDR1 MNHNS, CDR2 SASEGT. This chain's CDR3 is CASSAGPYNSPLHF. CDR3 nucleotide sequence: TGTGCCAGCAGCGCCGGTCCTTATAATTCACCCCTCCACTTT.

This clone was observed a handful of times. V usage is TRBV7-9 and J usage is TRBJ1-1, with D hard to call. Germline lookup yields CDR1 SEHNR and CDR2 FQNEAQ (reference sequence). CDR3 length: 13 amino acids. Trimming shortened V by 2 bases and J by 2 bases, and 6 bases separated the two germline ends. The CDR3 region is CASSLSHNTEAFF. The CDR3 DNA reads TGTGCCAGCAGCTTATCACATAACACTGAAGCTTTCTTT.

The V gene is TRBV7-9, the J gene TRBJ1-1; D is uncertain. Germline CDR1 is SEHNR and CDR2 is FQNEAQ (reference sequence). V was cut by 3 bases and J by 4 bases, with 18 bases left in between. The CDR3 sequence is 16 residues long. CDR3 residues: CASSFRSGRGGTEAFF. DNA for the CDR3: TGTGCCAGCAGCTTTCGGTCGGGAAGAGGTGGCACTGAAGCTTTCTTT.